The 18 T cell receptor beta chains presented below share a single source sample, sequenced in a study of blood T cell repertoires in COVID-19. Assay used: immunoSEQ multiplex PCR; TCRdb lists only in-frame clones, some missing. The data hold a few hundred thousand clones, with roughly 80% observed a single time. The sequenced material came from PBMCs or T cells enriched from blood (not recorded which). The receptors were gathered from a woman between 50 and 59 years old who had recovered from COVID-19.

The rearrangement uses TRBV27 and TRBJ1-2, with 8 bases identical to TRBD1. With 5 bases clipped from V and 6 bases from J, the junction kept 14 bases outside the gene matches. This CDR3 comprises 16 residues. Germline V gene data show CDR1 as MNHEY and CDR2 as SMNVEV (reference sequence). The CDR3 coding sequence is TGTGCCAGCAGTCCATTCTACAGGGGGGCTAGGGATGGCTACACCTTC. Translated, it gives CASSPFYRGARDGYTF.

V is TRBV30 and J is TRBJ1-4, with 9 bases matching TRBD1. CDR1 GTSNPN and CDR2 SVGIG come from the germline V gene (reference sequence). This CDR3 spans 18 amino acids. J gave up 5 bases and V 0 bases, and 13 bases lay outside the gene matches. The DNA of the CDR3 is TGTGCCTGGAGTGTACTAGGACAGGGGAGGGTAGAGAATGAAAAACTGTTTTTT. This encodes CAWSVLGQGRVENEKLFF.

V gene TRBV19 combines with J gene TRBJ2-7, with D possibly being TRBD2 (5 bases). The CDR3 is made up of 14 amino acids. Germline lookup yields CDR1 LNHDA and CDR2 SQIVND (reference sequence). Deletions cut 0 bases from V and 3 bases from J, with 9 bases between. CDR3 amino acids: CASSIDPRDYEQYF. The CDR3 bases are TGTGCCAGTAGTATAGATCCCCGGGACTACGAGCAGTACTTC.

This rearrangement joins TRBV18 to TRBJ1-1; D unresolved. V lost 8 bases to trimming and J lost 2 bases, with 15 bases between them. The V gene's germline CDR1 is KGHSH and CDR2 LQKENI. The CDR3 runs to 14 residues. The CDR3 loop is CASATEPTNTEAFF. As DNA, the CDR3 is TGTGCCAGCGCCACAGAGCCCACCAACACTGAAGCTTTCTTT.

This rearrangement joins TRBV5-8 to TRBJ1-5, with D hard to call. CDR3 length equals 14 residues. Trimming pared 2 bases from V and 4 bases from J, leaving 10 bases between. CDR1 is SGHTS, CDR2 YDEGEE, per germline. The CDR3 sequence: CASSFRSHNQPQHF. DNA for the CDR3: TGTGCCAGCAGCTTTAGGAGCCATAATCAGCCCCAGCATTTT.

The CDR3 sequence is CASSQERSTGELFF. CDR3 DNA sequence: TGCGCCAGCAGCCAAGAACGGTCGACCGGGGAGCTGTTTTTT. The rearrangement joins TRBV4-3 to TRBJ2-2, with no clear D. The germline CDR1 and CDR2 sequences are LGHNA and YSLEER. The CDR3 extends over 14 amino acids. Trimming pared 0 bases from V and 5 bases from J, leaving 7 bases between.

The rearrangement uses TRBV20-1 and TRBJ1-2; D call uncertain. This CDR3 comprises 16 residues. CDR1 is DFQATT, CDR2 SNEGSKA, per germline (reference sequence). V lost 3 bases and J 1 base, leaving 18 bases between the germline ends. The CDR3 sequence: CSASRTGISDNYGYTF. CDR3 in DNA: TGCAGTGCTAGTAGGACGGGGATTTCCGATAACTATGGCTACACCTTC.

J is TRBJ2-2 and V is TRBV14; 7 bases are shared with TRBD1. The V gene's germline CDR1 is SGHDN and CDR2 FVKESK. The CDR3 is 14 residues long. The V and J ends lost 3 bases and 6 bases, in that order; junction bases with no gene match: 4. The CDR3 DNA reads as TGTGCCAGCAGCCACCAGGGGGTGGCCGGGGAGCTGTTTTTT. Translation gives CASSHQGVAGELFF.

This chain uses TRBV18 with TRBJ1-6; no definite D call. CDR3 length: 17 residues. With 3 bases removed from V and 0 bases from J, the gap between germline ends came to 12 bases. Per the germline V gene, CDR1 is KGHSH and CDR2 is LQKENI. CDR3 nucleotides: TGTGCCAGCTCACCGTTGGCGGGCCGCTCCTATAATTCACCCCTCCACTTT. It yields the protein CASSPLAGRSYNSPLHF.

V and J are TRBV6-6 and TRBJ1-1; D unclear. The length of the CDR3 is 14 residues. The germline V gene has CDR1 MNHNY and CDR2 SVGAGI (reference sequence). V shed 4 bases and J shed 2 bases, with 11 bases lying between them. The CDR3 DNA is TGTGCCAGCAGTTCCACCCAGGCAAACACTGAAGCTTTCTTT. Its protein is CASSSTQANTEAFF.

This chain links TRBV7-3 with TRBJ2-2, with D possibly matching TRBD1 (6 bases). Deletions cut 5 bases from V and 4 bases from J, with 11 bases between. Germline lookup yields CDR1 SGHTA and CDR2 FQGTGA. The CDR3 consists of 14 residues. Here the CDR3 DNA reads TGTGCCAGCAGCACCCGGGACACCACCGGGGAGCTGTTTTTT. This codes for CASSTRDTTGELFF.

This clone has at least ten counts. The chain carries TRBV4-1 and TRBJ2-7; 14 positions agree with TRBD2. V lost 2 bases, J lost 6 bases, and 18 bases stayed unmatched. Germline V gene data show CDR1 as MGHRA and CDR2 as YSYEKL. This CDR3 comprises 20 residues. The CDR3 DNA is TGCGCCAGCAGCCAAAGCGTGGGACTAGCGGGAGCAGGGTCTCCGTGCGAGCAGTACTTC. Translating it yields CASSQSVGLAGAGSPCEQYF.

The rearrangement joins TRBV29-1 to TRBJ1-2; TRBD1 agrees at 9 bases. The CDR3 length is 15 residues. After removal of 5 bases from V and 4 bases from J, the junction contained 11 bases not matched to a gene. The germline V gene has CDR1 SQVTM and CDR2 ANQGSEA. The CDR3 nucleotides read TGCAGCGTTCAAATCACAGGGGGCCGAAGCTATGGCTACACCTTC. It specifies CSVQITGGRSYGYTF.

The table lists this clone with a few counts. The chain uses TRBV3-1 (or the pseudogene TRBV3-2) and TRBJ1-5, with TRBD1 as a possible D gene (6 bases). The CDR3 runs to 13 residues. Per the germline V gene, CDR1 is LGHDT and CDR2 is YNNKEL (reference sequence). The ends were cut back, 3 bases at V and 6 bases at J, with 9 bases in the middle. The CDR3 region is CASSQAQGQPQHF. The CDR3 DNA reads as TGTGCCAGCAGCCAGGCACAGGGTCAGCCCCAGCATTTT.

In this sample, this clone turned up once. The chain uses TRBV29-1 and TRBJ2-7, with D perhaps TRBD2 (7 bases). CDR3 length: 13 amino acids. The germline V and J ends were trimmed by 7 bases and 0 bases, with 13 bases remaining between them. Germline loops: CDR1 SQVTM, CDR2 ANQGSEA. The CDR3 coding sequence is TGCAGCGGGGGGGGCTTGAGCTCCTACGAGCAGTACTTC. This sequence encodes CSGGGLSSYEQYF.

This clone is a singleton in its sample. This chain uses TRBV7-9 with TRBJ1-2; TRBD1 matches 7 bases. The CDR3 has 13 residues. The germline V gene encodes CDR1 SEHNR and CDR2 FQNEAQ (reference sequence). The ends lost 5 bases at V and 7 bases at J; junction bases unmatched: 7. The CDR3 DNA reads as TGTGCCAGCAGCCCAGAGACAGGGATTGGCTACACCTTC. Protein product: CASSPETGIGYTF. Full variable domain (rest looked up from reference TRBV7-9 and TRBJ1-2): DTGVSQNPRHKITKRGQNVTFRCDPISEHNRLYWYRQTLGQGPEFLTYFQNEAQLEKSRLLSDRFSAERPKGSFSTLEIQRTEQGDSAMYLCASSPETGIGYTFGSGTRLTVV.

This chain connects TRBV30 to TRBJ2-7; maybe TRBD1 (6 bases). CDR1 is GTSNPN, CDR2 SVGIG, per germline (reference sequence). The V end lost 0 bases, the J end lost 0 bases, and 12 bases lay between the germline ends. CDR3 length: 15 amino acids. CDR3 sequence: CAWSVGGGSSYEQYF. CDR3 DNA sequence: TGTGCCTGGAGTGTAGGTGGGGGCAGCTCCTACGAGCAGTACTTC.

The rearrangement joins TRBV6-1 to TRBJ2-7; TRBD1 agrees at 7 bases. This CDR3 comprises 14 residues. Trimming at V came to 11 bases and at J to 3 bases, leaving 13 bases not matched to a gene. Germline-derived CDR1 and CDR2 are MNHNS and SASEGT. Written as DNA, the CDR3 is TGTGCCGTCCTGGGGGACAGCCCGGTCTACGAGCAGTACTTC. Protein sequence: CAVLGDSPVYEQYF.